This is a list of T cell receptor beta chains from one sample in a study of cytomegalovirus exposure and HLA in healthy donors. Assay used: immunoSEQ multiplex PCR; TCRdb lists only in-frame clones, some missing. The table includes about 110,000 clones, over 75% detected once. The sample consisted of PBMCs. These receptors all come from a man in his thirties or forties in good health and CMV-seropositive. CDR3s leave out the opening cysteine and the closing phenylalanine or tryptophan. Each record gives: V gene, J gene, clone size, CDR3 protein. Not all rows give a size; the values are once, few, many and, for expanded clones, a class.

TRBV27,TRBJ2-7,NA,ASSLGGPLYEQY
TRBV4-1,TRBJ1-5,NA,ASSQDGREDQPQH
TRBV5-1,TRBJ1-5,NA,ASSPPRVRPINQPQH
TRBV5-1,TRBJ1-5,NA,ASSWGTGGNQPQH
TRBV7-2,TRBJ2-3,NA,ASSLTSGGAGTDTQY
TRBV5-4,TRBJ1-1,NA,ASSATDIEAF
TRBV30,TRBJ1-3,NA,AWSPFSGNTIY
TRBV7-9,TRBJ1-2,NA,ASSLRTVRDGYT
TRBV7-2,TRBJ1-6,NA,ANETGEYNSPLH
TRBV4-3,TRBJ2-3,few,ASSQGGGPTDTQY
TRBV5-8,TRBJ2-1,NA,ASSLSGTGFNEQF
TRBV28,TRBJ2-7,NA,ASSGRGGQY
TRBV4-1,TRBJ2-3,NA,ASSRDSSGGAPDTQY
TRBV30,TRBJ2-1,NA,AWRVYFSSYNEQF
TRBV5-1,TRBJ2-5,NA,ASSGEGHSGETQY
TRBV19,TRBJ1-2,NA,ASSPAGRDGYT
TRBV19,TRBJ2-3,NA,ASSITGVPDTQY
TRBV27,TRBJ1-2,NA,ASSLGTGWGYGYT
TRBV4-1,TRBJ2-1,NA,ASSRRTGGDYNEQF
TRBV5-6,TRBJ2-7,NA,ASTVGGGALNEQY
TRBV27,TRBJ1-2,NA,ASRPLTLQGVYGYT
TRBV28,TRBJ2-3,NA,ASSQPGQSTDTQY